This record covers a single T cell receptor (beta chain). The antigen it binds to is not known. Qualities for individual bases were not recorded, and no much larger clone is one base off. This specimen belongs to a study of PD-1 blockade in classical Hodgkin lymphoma (dated by TCRdb to about 2020). As for the study more broadly: Nivolumab dosing was 3 mg/kg intravenously every 2 weeks, continuing until either disease progression or unacceptable toxicity. To define a peripheral blood immune signature of response to PD-1 blockade in classical Hodgkin lymphoma, the study combined TCR beta sequencing with CyTOF.

Inclusive of the bounding cysteine and phenylalanine, the CDR3 is 11 residues long. The only DNA kept is the CDR3, 33 bases in frame from the first base. Trimming at the junction amounts to 5 bases on V and 7 bases on J, and the germline ends lie 7 bases apart. CDR1 and CDR2 were assigned from the germline V gene as MNHNS and SASEGT. Overall study outcomes, separate from this receptor: The study covered only a single clinical trial cohort, and the causes of the repertoire differences, possibly disease activity or prior therapy, were still not defined. Baseline TCR diversity was reported to be lower in newly diagnosed patients than in healthy donors, and even lower in relapsed/refractory patients. Among trial patients, those achieving complete response had baseline diversity similar to that of newly diagnosed patients, while diversity was significantly lower in partial responders and progressors. Patients starting nivolumab less than 1 year after ASCT had lower diversity and were excluded from later analyses to avoid confounding by immune reconstitution. CD4+ but not CD8+ TCR diversity rose significantly by C4D1 (p=0.0027 vs p=0.16), most apparent in complete responders (p=0.02).

The Qiagen DNeasy kit was used to extract genomic DNA both from unsorted PBMCs and from the negatively selected CD4+ and CD8+ fractions. TCR beta CDR3 regions were amplified by immunoSEQ multiplex PCR using primers annealing to V and J segments. Amplification bias was minimized using a synthetic immune receptor repertoire, and residual bias was removed computationally after sequencing. Per the original workflow: Repertoire diversity was quantified as the Shannon entropy index using custom Python scripts. Unsorted, CD4+ and CD8+ repertoires were analyzed separately, except for combined analyses in which CD4+ and CD8+ sequences were merged in silico. Clonal expansion was defined as a frequency increase of at least 2-fold after treatment compared with C1D1, and clones undetected at baseline were assigned a pseudocount of 0.5. Clones with 0 or 1 copy at C1D1 were defined as singleton clones, while clones with 2 or more copies were defined as non-singleton clones. Clones expanded in unsorted samples were annotated as CD4+, CD8+ or unknown by matching protein sequences in sorted samples from the same patient. Wilcoxon tests on paired samples were used to test changes in diversity from C1D1 to C4D1. TCRdb limited this immuneACCESS table to in-frame rearrangements with V and J called. A share of clones is missing; checked studies link under half to unresolved V genes, and the rest is unexplained. V and J calls and clone size come straight from that table; D and trimming were deduced from the DNA. The sample table lists roughly 90,000 clones, around 80% of them with a count of one. The ten largest clones take up 15% to 20% of the sample.

The time point label corresponds to: cycle 4 day 1 (C4D1), after less than seven weeks of nivolumab. All trial patients had relapsed after autologous stem cell transplantation, with cohorts A, B and C differing in prior brentuximab vedotin exposure. A total of over 50 patients with relapsed/refractory classical Hodgkin lymphoma made up the trial cohort, and each patient's best overall response was complete response, partial response or progressive disease. Trial patients were treated with single-agent nivolumab in the multi-cohort phase II CheckMate 205 trial. Best overall response was determined by an independent review committee according to the 2007 International Working Group response criteria. Trial PBMCs were collected immediately before nivolumab initiation (C1D1) and during therapy at cycle 2 day 1 and cycle 4 day 1. Peripheral blood was collected in 8 mL Vacutainer Cell Preparation Tubes, from which PBMCs were isolated by centrifugation and then cryopreserved.

Sample: peripheral blood mononuclear cells (PBMCs), taken before the fourth cycle of nivolumab. The receptor's source is a human donor with classical Hodgkin lymphoma. The V and J segments used are TRBV6-1 and TRBJ2-3; no confident D gene assignment can be made. This receptor has the CDR3 CASSPMNTQYF. The DNA sequence follows: TGTGCCAGCAGTCCAATGAATACGCAGTATTTT.